These 32 T cell receptor beta chains originate from one sample sequenced in a study of response to subunit inactivated influenza vaccine. In TCRdb, the RT-PCR reads were re-called with MiXCR into one record per CDR3 protein. The sample has 600,000 to 700,000 distinct CDR3 sequences; 12% to 15% are singletons. The specimen was PBMCs from blood, collected 14 to 15 days before vaccination. The receptor source for this set is a man over 45 who received an inactivated influenza vaccine.

This clonotype was counted between two and nine times. The chain carries TRBV28 and TRBJ2-7; no reliable D call. V dropped 2 bases and J dropped 5 bases, with 16 bases sitting between them. Germline values: CDR1 MDHEN, CDR2 SYDVKM. This CDR3 region has 15 residues. The CDR3 sequence is CASSLLLRMGDEQYF. The DNA of the CDR3 is TGTGCCAGCAGTTTACTTCTACGGATGGGCGACGAGCAGTACTTC.

This clonotype has ten or more counts. The V call is TRBV10-3, the J call TRBJ1-1, with D maybe TRBD1 (6 bases). Trimming cost V 3 bases and J 4 bases, with 15 bases left between them. The CDR3 is 15 amino acids. From germline, CDR1 is ENHRY and CDR2 SYGVKD. CDR3 sequence reads: CAISDGGARGTEAFF. The DNA of the CDR3 is TGTGCCATCAGTGATGGGGGGGCAAGGGGCACTGAAGCTTTCTTT.

V is TRBV10-3 and J is TRBJ2-5; D is ambiguous. V lost 10 bases and J lost 5, with 11 bases in between. The CDR3 loop spans 11 amino acids. The V gene's germline CDR1 is ENHRY and CDR2 SYGVKD. CDR3 bases: TGTGCCACCCAGTGGCGGGAGACCCAGTACTTC. Protein sequence: CATQWRETQYF.

The chain uses TRBV7-9 and TRBJ2-1; D is unresolved. Trimming cost V 5 bases and J 3 bases, with 14 bases left between them. CDR1 and CDR2 (germline): SEHNR, FQNEAQ (reference sequence). The CDR3 covers 15 residues. CDR3 region: CASSPGKRNYNEQFF. DNA for the CDR3: TGTGCCAGCAGCCCCGGCAAGCGAAACTACAATGAGCAGTTCTTC. The full variable domain, its missing parts supplied by reference TRBV7-9 and TRBJ2-1, is DTGVSQNPRHKITKRGQNVTFRCDPISEHNRLYWYRQTLGQGPEFLTYFQNEAQLEKSRLLSDRFSAERPKGSFSTLEIQRTEQGDSAMYLCASSPGKRNYNEQFFGPGTRLTVL.

The chain uses TRBV4-3 and TRBJ2-2; 11 bases match TRBD1. With 5 bases clipped from V and 4 bases from J, the junction kept 12 bases outside the gene matches. CDR3 length: 18 residues. Per germline, CDR1 LGHNA and CDR2 YSLEER. The CDR3 sequence: CASSYQDRGRFSTGELFF. CDR3 DNA sequence: TGCGCCAGCAGCTATCAGGACAGGGGGCGCTTCAGCACCGGGGAGCTGTTTTTT.

V and J are TRBV11-2 and TRBJ2-1, with 14 bases that match TRBD2. Trimming at V came to 6 bases and at J to 8 bases, leaving 6 bases not matched to a gene. CDR3 length: 15 amino acids. The germline V gene has CDR1 SGHAT and CDR2 FQNNGV. The CDR3 coding sequence is TGTGCCAGCAGTCGGACTAGCGGGGGGTGGGATGAGCAGTTCTTC. Residues: CASSRTSGGWDEQFF.

This clonotype was counted at least ten times. The gene calls are TRBV12-3 or TRBV12-4 and TRBJ2-1; D gene unclear. There are 12 residues in the CDR3. V was trimmed by 4 bases and J by 3 bases, leaving 4 bases between them. As DNA, the CDR3 is TGTGCCAGCAGTTGGGACTACAATGAGCAGTTCTTC. Protein sequence: CASSWDYNEQFF.

The CDR3 DNA sequence: TGTGCCAGCAGCGTAGTGGGACACCTTACCGGGGAGCTGTTTTTT. Amino acid sequence: CASSVVGHLTGELFF. The chain uses TRBV9 and TRBJ2-2, with a tentative D call TRBD1 (6 bases). Trimming took off 0 bases at V and 5 bases at J, with 11 bases between the two ends. Germline V gives CDR1 SGDLS, CDR2 YYNGEE. CDR3 size: 15 residues.

This clonotype was seen a few times. The chain links TRBV3-1 to TRBJ1-5; tentatively, D is TRBD1 (6 bases). Trimming removed 1 base from V and 1 base from J, with 11 bases in between. CDR3 length: 16 residues. Germline loops: CDR1 LGHDT, CDR2 YNNKEL (reference sequence). CDR3 protein: CASSQGGQISNQPQHF. The CDR3 bases are TGTGCCAGCAGCCAAGGGGGGCAAATCAGCAATCAGCCCCAGCATTTT.

Turning to this clonotype: The CDR3 carries no conserved terminal phenylalanine or tryptophan, so it likely arises from a read error. It is unclear where the CDR3 begins or ends on the DNA, so no DNA is shown, and the CDR3 is as TCRdb lists it. The gene calls are TRBV28 and TRBJ2-5; no check of the table's D call, TRBD1, against the DNA was made. CDR1 and CDR2 (germline): MDHEN, SYDVKM. The CDR3 spans 14 amino acids, including both terminal residues. The CDR3 sequence: CASSRPGTGETQYL.

This clonotype has just a few counts. The V call is TRBV9, the J call TRBJ2-1, with TRBD2 as a possible D gene (6 bases). The ends were cut back, 0 bases at V and 4 bases at J, with 11 bases in the middle. The germline CDR1 and CDR2 sequences are SGDLS and YYNGEE. The CDR3 contains 15 residues. The DNA of the CDR3 is TGTGCCAGCAGCGTAGGGGCGGGACTTTACAATGAGCAGTTCTTC. This codes for CASSVGAGLYNEQFF.

This clonotype was picked up many times. The chain employs TRBV5-1 and TRBJ2-7, with D hard to call. CDR3 length: 13 residues. In germline, CDR1 is SGHRS, CDR2 YFSETQ. V lost 4 bases and J 0 bases, leaving 8 bases between the germline ends. The CDR3 DNA reads TGCGCCAGCAGCCGAGACATCTCCTACGAGCAGTACTTC. It translates to CASSRDISYEQYF.

This rearrangement joins TRBV12-3 or TRBV12-4 to TRBJ1-1, with D tentatively TRBD1 (5 bases). V gave up 2 bases and J gave up 12 bases, with 16 bases separating them. This CDR3 has 13 amino acids. The CDR3 sequence: CASSLYGRGESFF. Here the CDR3 DNA reads TGTGCCAGCAGTTTATACGGTAGAGGGGAATCTTTCTTT.

The V call is TRBV24-1, the J call TRBJ2-7, with D possibly matching TRBD1 (6 bases). The germline V gene has CDR1 KGHDR and CDR2 SFDVKD. This CDR3 is 15 amino acids long. V was shortened by 8 bases and J by 5 bases, with 21 bases between the two germline ends. In nucleotides, the CDR3 is TGTGCCACCACCCAAGACGGGACAAGAGAGGACGAGCAGTACTTC. This translates into CATTQDGTREDEQYF.

The V and J genes are TRBV7-9 and TRBJ1-1, with D perhaps matching TRBD1 (5 bases). V lost 6 bases to trimming and J lost 4 bases, with 12 bases between them. Per the germline V gene, CDR1 is SEHNR and CDR2 is FQNEAQ (reference sequence). This CDR3 has 13 residues. CDR3 sequence reads: CASSRGFVTEAFF. CDR3 nucleotide sequence: TGTGCCAGCAGTCGGGGGTTTGTCACTGAAGCTTTCTTT.

The gene calls are TRBV5-5 and TRBJ1-1; no reliable D call. There are 14 residues in the CDR3. CDR1 SGHKS and CDR2 YYEKEE come from the germline V gene (reference sequence). Trimming removed 5 bases at V and 0 bases at J, with 11 bases between. CDR3 sequence (DNA): TGTGCCAGCAGTCATGAACGGATGAACACTGAAGCTTTCTTT. It specifies CASSHERMNTEAFF. Full variable domain (rest looked up from reference TRBV5-5 and TRBJ1-1): DAGVTQSPTHLIKTRGQQVTLRCSPISGHKSVSWYQQVLGQGPQFIFQYYEKEERGRGNFPDRFSARQFPNYSSELNVNALLLGDSALYLCASSHERMNTEAFFGQGTRLTVV.

This rearrangement joins TRBV5-1 to TRBJ2-2; possibly TRBD1 for D (6 bases). With 3 bases removed from V and 1 base from J, the gap between germline ends came to 13 bases. CDR1 and CDR2 from the germline V gene are SGHRS and YFSETQ. This CDR3 has 16 amino acids. This chain's CDR3 is CASSWGQLLNTGELFF. The CDR3 coding sequence is TGCGCCAGCAGCTGGGGACAACTATTGAACACCGGGGAGCTGTTTTTT. The full variable domain, rest sourced from reference TRBV5-1 and TRBJ2-2, is KAGVTQTPRYLIKTRGQQVTLSCSPISGHRSVSWYQQTPGQGLQFLFEYFSETQRNKGNFPGRFSGRQFSNSRSEMNVSTLELGDSALYLCASSWGQLLNTGELFFGEGSRLTVL.

The DNA for the CDR3 is TGTGCCAGCACCTCCGGGACAAGCAATCAGCCCCAGCATTTT. Residues: CASTSGTSNQPQHF. The chain recombines TRBV6-1 with TRBJ1-5, with D perhaps matching TRBD1 (6 bases). V was shortened by 7 bases and J by 1 base, with 11 bases between the two germline ends. Germline lookup yields CDR1 MNHNS and CDR2 SASEGT. The CDR3 is made up of 14 amino acids.

This clonotype appeared once. V is TRBV7-9 and J is TRBJ2-7; tentative D call: TRBD2 (5 bases). Germline CDR1 is SEHNR and CDR2 is FQNEAQ (reference sequence). This CDR3 is built from 11 residues. The V and J ends lost 10 bases and 3 bases respectively, with 10 bases between them. CDR3 region: CATQRGYEQYF. The CDR3 nucleotides read TGTGCCACCCAACGGGGCTACGAGCAGTACTTC.

This clonotype was seen more than once but under ten times. This chain joins TRBV4-2 and TRBJ1-3; D gene unclear. Germline-derived CDR1 and CDR2 are LGHNA and YNFKEQ. V was shortened by 1 base and J by 2 bases, with 6 bases between the two germline ends. The CDR3 has 14 residues. CDR3 coding DNA: TGTGCCAGCAGCCAAGTTGGAACTGGAAACACCATATATTTT. Encoded protein: CASSQVGTGNTIYF.

The chain combines TRBV20-1 with TRBJ2-7; 7 bases align to TRBD1. The CDR3 spans 13 residues. Germline trimming cut 6 bases from V and 0 bases from J; bases unmatched to any gene: 5. CDR1 is DFQATT and CDR2 is SNEGSKA in the germline V gene (reference sequence). CDR3 nucleotides: TGCAGTGCCGAGACAGGGAGCTCCTACGAGCAGTACTTC. This gives the protein CSAETGSSYEQYF.

This clonotype was counted only a few times. The conserved phenylalanine or tryptophan normally closing the CDR3 is absent here, so this likely arose from a read error. V usage is TRBV3-1 and J usage is TRBJ2-7, with 7 bases fitting TRBD1. The CDR3 contains 13 residues. The J segment lost 5 bases and the V segment lost 1 base, leaving 2 bases of the junction unmatched. The germline gives CDR1 LGHDT, CDR2 YNNKEL (reference sequence). The CDR3 bases are TGTGCCAGCAGCCAAGTAGGGGGCCACGAGCAGTACTCC. It yields the protein CASSQVGGHEQYS.

The chain employs TRBV7-2 and TRBJ2-5, with D possibly called TRBD1 or TRBD2 (5 bases each). The ends were cut back, 7 bases at V and 4 bases at J, with 13 bases in the middle. There are 13 residues in the CDR3. Germline-derived CDR1 and CDR2 are SGHTA and FQGNSA. Here the CDR3 DNA reads TGTGCCAGCACCTTTGGGGGTAGAGAGACCCAGTACTTC. Amino acids: CASTFGGRETQYF.

This clonotype was picked up a small number of times. V is TRBV20-1 and J is TRBJ2-7; 12 bases align to TRBD2. Looked up from germline, CDR1 is DFQATT and CDR2 is SNEGSKA (reference sequence). With 5 bases clipped from V and 0 bases from J, the junction kept 8 bases outside the gene matches. This CDR3 has 16 amino acids. Here the CDR3 reads CSAAGLAGLSSYEQYF. CDR3 DNA: TGCAGTGCTGCTGGACTAGCGGGGCTAAGCTCCTACGAGCAGTACTTC.

This clonotype appeared many times. V usage is TRBV6-6 and J usage is TRBJ2-7; D might be TRBD2 (5 bases). The germline V gene has CDR1 MNHNY and CDR2 SVGAGI (reference sequence). The CDR3 contains 14 residues. The V end lost 6 bases, the J end lost 2 bases, and 14 bases lay between the germline ends. The CDR3 DNA reads as TGTGCCAGCAGCCTAACAGAGGGCCCCTACGAGCAGTACTTC. Translating gives CASSLTEGPYEQYF.

This clonotype was picked up a small number of times. The V and J genes are TRBV28 and TRBJ1-2; D remains unclear. The CDR3 loop spans 14 amino acids. The germline V gene encodes CDR1 MDHEN and CDR2 SYDVKM. Trimming shortened V by 3 bases and J by 5 bases, and 13 bases separated the two germline ends. The CDR3 DNA reads as TGTGCCAGCAGTTTGGCCGCGGCGGGGTATGGCTACACCTTC. This codes for CASSLAAAGYGYTF.

This clonotype was counted ten times or more. This chain uses TRBV7-8 with TRBJ2-3, with 11 positions matching TRBD1. The CDR3 is 16 residues long. Germline CDR1 is SGHVS and CDR2 is FQNEAQ. V was clipped by 5 bases and J by 2 bases; unmatched bases: 6. Here the CDR3 reads CASSPGTGGYTDTQYF. DNA of the CDR3: TGTGCCAGCAGCCCTGGGACAGGGGGATACACAGATACGCAGTATTTT. Full variable domain (outside the CDR3, taken from reference TRBV7-8 and TRBJ2-3): GAGVSQSPRYKVAKRGQDVALRCDPISGHVSLFWYQQALGQGPEFLTYFQNEAQLDKSGLPSDRFFAERPEGSVSTLKIQRTQQEDSAVYLCASSPGTGGYTDTQYFGPGTRLTVL.

This clonotype appeared a few times. The genes are TRBV7-9 and TRBJ2-3, with 8 bases fitting TRBD2. CDR3 length: 17 residues. The germline V gene has CDR1 SEHNR and CDR2 FQNEAQ (reference sequence). The V and J ends lost 0 bases and 0 bases, in that order; junction bases with no gene match: 5. CDR3 nucleotide sequence: TGTGCCAGCAGCTTAGCGCCGGGGGGGGCGAGCACAGATACGCAGTATTTT. It codes for CASSLAPGGASTDTQYF.

The chain has TRBV4-3 and TRBJ2-5, with D perhaps being TRBD1 or TRBD2 (5 bases each). The CDR3 extends over 14 amino acids. V lost 0 bases and J lost 7, with 12 bases in between. CDR1 is LGHNA and CDR2 is YSLEER in the germline V gene. CDR3: CASSQDAYGATQYF. The CDR3 nucleotides are TGCGCCAGCAGCCAAGACGCCTACGGGGCGACCCAGTACTTC.

Comment on this clonotype: The DNA is omitted, as the CDR3 cannot be located on it reliably, and the CDR3 follows TCRdb's listing. The J gene is TRBJ2-2, the V gene TRBV4-2; TRBD2, the table's D call, was not compared with the DNA. The CDR3 is 17 amino acids long, termini counted. From germline, CDR1 is LGHNA and CDR2 YNFKEQ. CDR3 residues: CASSQEILAQNTGELFF.

In its sample, this clonotype was seen many times. The V and J genes are TRBV27 and TRBJ2-7; TRBD2 matches 10 bases. Germline V gene data show CDR1 as MNHEY and CDR2 as SMNVEV (reference sequence). Trimming at V came to 4 bases and at J to 2 bases, leaving 5 bases not matched to a gene. The CDR3 spans 15 residues. CDR3 nucleotides: TGTGCCAGCAGTTCCCCAAGCGGGGGGGCCTACGAGCAGTACTTC. Translating it yields CASSSPSGGAYEQYF.

The V call is TRBV2, the J call TRBJ2-2, with 9 bases fitting TRBD2. With V trimmed by 6 bases and J by 6 bases, 5 bases remained unmatched. The CDR3 covers 14 residues. Germline CDR1 SNHLY, CDR2 FYNNEI. The CDR3: CASRREGVPGELFF. CDR3 DNA sequence: TGTGCCAGCAGGCGGGAGGGGGTGCCCGGGGAGCTGTTTTTT.